The 21 T cell receptor beta chains given below trace back to one sample, sequenced in a study of blood T cell repertoires in COVID-19. Only in-frame clones appear in the TCRdb table, and some are missing; sequencing was by immunoSEQ multiplex PCR. Of hundreds of thousands of clones listed, roughly 76% are singletons. Sequencing was performed on peripheral blood. The origin of the receptors is a woman older than 75 with COVID-19, enrolled during active disease.

This chain joins TRBV28 and TRBJ2-2; D remains ambiguous. CDR1 and CDR2 from the germline V gene are MDHEN and SYDVKM. V was trimmed by 3 bases and J by 0 bases, leaving 14 bases between them. The CDR3 contains 17 residues. The CDR3 reads CASSFIGQRANTGELFF. The CDR3 DNA reads TGTGCCAGCAGTTTTATCGGTCAGCGAGCGAACACCGGGGAGCTGTTTTTT.

Concerning this clone itself: One junction end disagrees with the germline gene, perhaps due to a read error. CDR3 nucleotide sequence: TGTGCCAGCAGCCTCAGGGGACAGGAGGGGGCCTTC. As protein: CASSLRGQEGAF. The chain has TRBV7-9 and TRBJ1-2, with TRBD1 identical over 8 bases. There are 12 residues in the CDR3. CDR1 is SEHNR, CDR2 FQNEAQ, per germline (reference sequence).

This clone was detected only a few times. This chain links TRBV29-1 with TRBJ2-7, with 9 bases matching TRBD1. Germline values: CDR1 SQVTM, CDR2 ANQGSEA. The CDR3 length is 13 residues. With V trimmed by 5 bases and J by 4 bases, 6 bases remained unmatched. CDR3 nucleotide sequence: TGCAGCGTTTCGGAGACAGGGGGTTACGAGCAGTACTTC. This codes for CSVSETGGYEQYF.

As concerns this clone: Given a much more abundant clone one base away, this may be a read error. The chain carries TRBV6-5 and TRBJ1-5; the match to TRBD1 covers 9 bases. CDR1 is MNHEY, CDR2 SVGAGI, per germline. V dropped 7 bases and J dropped 4; count of bases not matched to a gene: 5. The CDR3 has 14 amino acids. CDR3 DNA sequence: TGTGCCAGCATTACCGGGACAGGGAATCAGCCCCAGCATTTT. Translating it yields CASITGTGNQPQHF.

This clone was observed a few times. The genes are TRBV19 and TRBJ2-2, with TRBD2 matching over 7 bases. V trimming: 6 bases; J trimming: 6 bases; junction bases outside the gene matches: 4. This CDR3 is built from 13 residues. Looked up from germline, CDR1 is LNHDA and CDR2 is SQIVND (reference sequence). The CDR3 region is CASRRELSGELFF. CDR3 coding DNA: TGTGCCAGTAGGCGGGAGTTATCCGGGGAGCTGTTTTTT.

This sequence joins TRBV4-1 and TRBJ1-2; D is unresolved. The CDR3 totals 15 residues. The ends were cut back, 4 bases at V and 8 bases at J, with 20 bases in the middle. CDR1 MGHRA and CDR2 YSYEKL come from the germline V gene. The CDR3 nucleotides are TGCGCCAGCAGCCCCGAAATAGTTCAGGTATCCGGCTACACCTTC. Its protein is CASSPEIVQVSGYTF.

V usage is TRBV12-3 or TRBV12-4 and J usage is TRBJ1-2; TRBD1 aligns across 7 bases. This CDR3 is 13 amino acids long. V lost 6 bases and J lost 8; bases outside the gene matches: 9. The CDR3 loop is CASSTLTGPGYTF. In nucleotides, the CDR3 is TGTGCCAGCAGCACCTTGACAGGGCCCGGCTACACCTTC.

This chain uses TRBV12-3 or TRBV12-4 with TRBJ1-1; a possible D gene is TRBD1 (5 bases). Trimming stripped 5 bases from V and 0 bases from J, with 7 bases between. There are 13 residues in the CDR3. The CDR3 region has the DNA TGTGCCAGCAGTGGACATTTGAACACTGAAGCTTTCTTT. Its protein is CASSGHLNTEAFF.

V usage is TRBV28 and J usage is TRBJ1-5, with D perhaps matching TRBD1 (5 bases). The germline gives CDR1 MDHEN, CDR2 SYDVKM. There are 15 residues in the CDR3. Trimming removed 8 bases from V and 2 bases from J, with 16 bases in between. In nucleotides, the CDR3 is TGTGCCAGCCTAGGGACTCCCCATGGCAATCAGCCCCAGCATTTT. It yields the protein CASLGTPHGNQPQHF.

This clone was seen once. The chain has TRBV10-3 and TRBJ2-3, with D unclear. This CDR3 is built from 14 residues. V was clipped by 4 bases and J by 3 bases, with 11 bases between them. Germline V lookup: CDR1 ENHRY, CDR2 SYGVKD. The CDR3 region is CAISGSVRTDTQYF. The CDR3 DNA reads as TGTGCCATCAGTGGGTCCGTACGGACAGATACGCAGTATTTT.

V usage is TRBV28 and J usage is TRBJ2-3; a weak D match, TRBD1 (5 bases). The CDR3 spans 17 residues. CDR1 and CDR2 (germline): MDHEN, SYDVKM. The germline V and J ends were trimmed by 3 bases and 5 bases, with 21 bases remaining between them. CDR3 protein: CASSFQGNALGKDTQYF. As DNA, the CDR3 is TGTGCCAGCAGTTTTCAGGGTAACGCCCTAGGTAAAGATACGCAGTATTTT.

The J gene is TRBJ1-2, the V gene TRBV11-2, with 7 bases fitting TRBD1. V shed 5 bases, J shed 8 bases, and the junction held 14 bases outside the gene matches. Germline V gene data show CDR1 as SGHAT and CDR2 as FQNNGV. CDR3 size: 15 residues. Written as DNA, the CDR3 is TGTGCCAGCAGCCATGCACCCTCTCAGGGGGAAGGCTACACCTTC. As protein: CASSHAPSQGEGYTF.

This clone was seen more than once but under ten times. This chain joins TRBV29-1 and TRBJ1-4, with D possibly being TRBD1 (5 bases). The germline gives CDR1 SQVTM, CDR2 ANQGSEA. The CDR3 sequence is 14 residues long. V lost 6 bases to trimming and J lost 3 bases, with 14 bases between them. The CDR3 bases are TGCAGCGTGCAACGGACACGACCTAATGAAAAACTGTTTTTT. Translating gives CSVQRTRPNEKLFF. Using reference TRBV29-1 and TRBJ1-4 for the parts outside the CDR3, the full variable domain is SAVISQKPSRDICQRGTSLTIQCQVDSQVTMMFWYRQQPGQSLTLIATANQGSEATYESGFVIDKFPISRPNLTFSTLTVSNMSPEDSSIYLCSVQRTRPNEKLFFGSGTQLSVL.

This chain connects TRBV18 to TRBJ1-1; no clear D. CDR1 KGHSH and CDR2 LQKENI come from the germline V gene. Trimming stripped 3 bases from V and 8 bases from J, with 13 bases between. The CDR3 runs to 13 residues. The CDR3 loop reads CASSPQNMAEAFF. The CDR3 nucleotides read TGTGCCAGCTCACCGCAAAACATGGCAGAAGCTTTCTTT.

This clone was seen once. This sequence joins TRBV18 and TRBJ1-6, with D uncertain. Between the trimmed V and J ends, which lost 2 bases and 4 bases, there was a span of 6 bases. The length of the CDR3 is 14 residues. CDR1 is KGHSH and CDR2 is LQKENI in the germline V gene. The CDR3 nucleotides read TGTGCCAGCTCACCAGGGCAGTATAATTCACCCCTCCACTTT. This encodes CASSPGQYNSPLHF.

This clone has only a few counts. The J gene is TRBJ2-1, the V gene TRBV18, with D possibly being TRBD2 (5 bases). CDR3 length: 15 residues. Looked up from germline, CDR1 is KGHSH and CDR2 is LQKENI. Trimming cost V 1 base and J 4 bases, with 11 bases left between them. This CDR3 reads CASSPRTGKYNEQFF. The CDR3 DNA sequence: TGTGCCAGCTCACCACGGACTGGCAAATACAATGAGCAGTTCTTC.

The V and J genes are TRBV5-6 and TRBJ1-2; 9 bases agree with TRBD1. Germline lookup yields CDR1 SGHDT and CDR2 YYEEEE. The CDR3 loop spans 16 amino acids. Trimming cost V 0 bases and J 3 bases; bases outside gene matches: 6. CDR3 nucleotides: TGTGCCAGCAGCTTGGGACAGGGGGACCCTTACTATGGCTACACCTTC. This codes for CASSLGQGDPYYGYTF.

V usage is TRBV3-1 (or the pseudogene TRBV3-2) and J usage is TRBJ2-7; D is perhaps TRBD2 (6 bases). The V gene's germline CDR1 is LGHDT and CDR2 YNNKEL (reference sequence). This CDR3 has 13 residues. Trimming took off 8 bases at V and 4 bases at J, with 15 bases between the two ends. CDR3 region: CASAGPAGYEQYF. For the CDR3, the DNA is TGTGCCAGCGCGGGACCAGCTGGGTACGAGCAGTACTTC.

The chain carries TRBV25-1 and TRBJ2-1, with 8 bases that match TRBD2. V lost 7 bases, J lost 6 bases, and 14 bases stayed unmatched. The germline gives CDR1 MGHDK, CDR2 SYGVNS. This CDR3 is 16 amino acids long. CDR3 in amino acids: CASTTRTSGRVNEQFF. The DNA for the CDR3 is TGTGCCAGCACCACACGGACGAGCGGGAGAGTCAATGAGCAGTTCTTC.

CDR3 amino acids: CASSTGTRGTGELFF. CDR3 nucleotides: TGTGCCAGCAGCACCGGGACTAGGGGAACCGGGGAGCTGTTTTTT. The chain couples TRBV5-4 to TRBJ2-2, with 8 bases that match TRBD2. From germline, CDR1 is SGHNT and CDR2 YYREEE (reference sequence). V dropped 4 bases and J dropped 5; count of bases not matched to a gene: 7. The CDR3 covers 15 residues.

V gene TRBV30 combines with J gene TRBJ2-1; D possibly corresponds to TRBD2 (7 bases). Trimming took 5 bases from V and 2 from J, leaving 10 bases between them. The CDR3 has 13 residues. Germline loops: CDR1 GTSNPN, CDR2 SVGIG (reference sequence). Written as DNA, the CDR3 is TGTGCCTGGGCGCGGGGGCCCTACAATGAGCAGTTCTTC. Protein: CAWARGPYNEQFF.